What follows describes a single T cell receptor (beta chain). Germline lookup yields CDR1 SEHNR and CDR2 FQNEAQ (reference sequence). V was trimmed by 11 bases and J by 3 bases, leaving 11 bases between them. This CDR3 has 12 residues. These data belong to a study of T cell changes during pregnancy in multiple sclerosis. The data were produced by immunoSEQ multiplex PCR, yet TCRdb's version contains in-frame clones alone and is incomplete. The sample lists about 71,000 clones, around nine tenths occurring once. The chain carries TRBV7-9 and TRBJ1-3, with D perhaps TRBD1 (6 bases). The sequencing used peripheral blood, collected in the third trimester of pregnancy. The TCR sequence derives from a female donor with multiple sclerosis, enrolled in a pregnancy study. Written as DNA, the CDR3 is TGTGCCGGGGGCATGGATGGAAACACCATATATTTT. Its protein is CAGGMDGNTIYF.